Following are 20 T cell receptor beta chains from one sample sequenced in a study of CD8 T cells in Susac syndrome. RNA, at about 0.45 to 1 ug, was reverse transcribed with random hexamers. One entry per CDR3 protein results from TCRdb running MiXCR on the immunoSEQ multiplex PCR reads. The sample records 200,000 or so distinct CDR3 sequences, about 96% being singletons. The sample taken for sequencing was CD4+ T cells from PBMCs. The source of these receptors is a human donor with multiple sclerosis.

The genes are TRBV27 and TRBJ2-1; 10 nucleotides agree with TRBD1. The CDR3 covers 17 residues. After removal of 6 bases from V and 2 bases from J, the junction contained 10 bases not matched to a gene. Germline CDR1 is MNHEY and CDR2 is SMNVEV (reference sequence). CDR3: CASSIPRTGGPYNEQFF. The CDR3 DNA is TGTGCCAGCAGCATTCCCCGGACAGGGGGACCCTACAATGAGCAGTTCTTC.

The table lists this clonotype with a count of one. CDR3 protein: CASSRDTTDTQYF. The CDR3 DNA follows: TGCGCCAGCAGTCGGGACACCACAGATACGCAGTATTTT. The genes are TRBV23-1 and TRBJ2-3; the D gene is possibly TRBD1 (6 bases). TRBV23-1 is sorted into the ORF group, with uncertain function. V was trimmed by 4 bases and J by 2 bases, leaving 7 bases between them. This CDR3 comprises 13 residues.

The chain employs TRBV30 and TRBJ1-1; 8 nucleotides align to TRBD1. Germline CDR1 and CDR2: GTSNPN and SVGIG (reference sequence). After removal of 4 bases from V and 12 bases from J, the junction contained 7 bases not matched to a gene. The CDR3 has 11 amino acids. CDR3 protein: CAWNQGAGTFF. The DNA for the CDR3 is TGTGCCTGGAATCAGGGGGCGGGAACTTTCTTT.

This chain links TRBV27 with TRBJ2-1; perhaps TRBD1 as D (6 bases). V lost 3 bases and J 7 bases, leaving 10 bases between the germline ends. Germline CDR1 MNHEY, CDR2 SMNVEV (reference sequence). This CDR3 comprises 13 residues. CDR3 nucleotides: TGTGCCAGCAGTTTTCAGGGGTTAAATGAGCAGTTCTTC. Amino acids: CASSFQGLNEQFF.

V usage is TRBV20-1 and J usage is TRBJ1-1, with 11 positions matching TRBD1. The germline V gene encodes CDR1 DFQATT and CDR2 SNEGSKA (reference sequence). The J segment lost 4 bases and the V segment lost 6 bases, leaving 7 bases of the junction unmatched. There are 14 residues in the CDR3. This CDR3 reads CSARSGTGGTEAFF. For the CDR3, the DNA is TGCAGTGCCAGGTCTGGGACAGGGGGCACTGAAGCTTTCTTT.

This chain links TRBV15 with TRBJ2-7; D gene ambiguous. Germline CDR1 and CDR2: LNHNV and YYDKDF (reference sequence). The ends were cut back, 1 base at V and 5 bases at J, with 15 bases in the middle. The CDR3 has 15 residues. The CDR3 protein is CATSRANSLPHEQYF. Here the CDR3 DNA reads TGTGCCACCAGCAGAGCCAACAGCCTTCCTCACGAGCAGTACTTC.

This clonotype was seen once. The chain employs TRBV10-3 and TRBJ2-7; no firm D call. Germline V lookup: CDR1 ENHRY, CDR2 SYGVKD. V was trimmed by 2 bases and J by 3 bases, leaving 2 bases between them. The CDR3 spans 11 residues. CDR3 loop: CAISENYEQYF. CDR3 coding DNA: TGTGCCATCAGTGAGAACTACGAGCAGTACTTC.

The rearrangement uses TRBV7-9 and TRBJ2-3, with D perhaps assigned TRBD1 or TRBD2 (5 bases each). Between the trimmed V and J ends, which lost 5 bases and 4 bases, there was a span of 19 bases. Per the germline V gene, CDR1 is SEHNR and CDR2 is FQNEAQ (reference sequence). This CDR3 spans 16 amino acids. The chain's CDR3 is CASSPPGPRWADTQYF. CDR3 DNA sequence: TGTGCCAGCAGCCCACCGGGACCCCGGTGGGCAGATACGCAGTATTTT.

CDR3 sequence reads: CSATGLTSGSTQYF. Here the CDR3 DNA reads TGCAGTGCTACGGGATTGACTAGCGGGAGTACGCAGTATTTT. V and J are TRBV20-1 and TRBJ2-3; 12 nucleotides line up with TRBD2. V was clipped by 4 bases and J by 8 bases; unmatched bases: 7. The CDR3 sequence is 14 residues long. CDR1 DFQATT and CDR2 SNEGSKA come from the germline V gene (reference sequence).

The chain employs TRBV11-2 and TRBJ1-1; D gene ambiguous. V shed 3 bases and J shed 3 bases, with 2 bases lying between them. Germline values: CDR1 SGHAT, CDR2 FQNNGV. This CDR3 spans 11 amino acids. The CDR3 coding sequence is TGTGCCAGCAGCTTCGACACTGAAGCTTTCTTT. Translated: CASSFDTEAFF.

The CDR3 nucleotides are TGTGCCAGTAGTTCAGGTCCCCGTTCGCCTGAAGCTTTCTTT. It specifies CASSSGPRSPEAFF. V gene TRBV19 combines with J gene TRBJ1-1, with D unresolved. There are 14 residues in the CDR3. Trimming removed 5 bases from V and 6 bases from J, with 16 bases in between. Germline loops: CDR1 LNHDA, CDR2 SQIVND (reference sequence).

V usage is TRBV20-1 and J usage is TRBJ2-5; no clear D. The CDR3 spans 11 residues. V gave up 6 bases and J gave up 5 bases, with 10 bases separating them. CDR1 is DFQATT, CDR2 SNEGSKA, per germline (reference sequence). The CDR3 DNA sequence: TGCAGTGCGGGCAGGCGGGAGACCCAGTACTTC. Translating gives CSAGRRETQYF.

The V call is TRBV30, the J call TRBJ1-2; D is perhaps TRBD1 (6 bases). CDR1 and CDR2 from the germline V gene are GTSNPN and SVGIG (reference sequence). The CDR3 has 14 amino acids. Trimming cost V 0 bases and J 2 bases, with 10 bases left between them. CDR3 residues: CAWSVLGGNYGYTF. CDR3 nucleotides: TGTGCCTGGAGTGTCCTAGGGGGGAACTATGGCTACACCTTC.

The chain is built from TRBV29-1 and TRBJ1-1; D is unresolved. Trimming removed 4 bases at V and 1 base at J, with 4 bases between. This CDR3 spans 11 amino acids. Germline V gene data show CDR1 as SQVTM and CDR2 as ANQGSEA. The CDR3, as DNA: TGCAGCGTTGGACAGAACACTGAAGCTTTCTTT. Its translation is CSVGQNTEAFF.

The chain links TRBV30 to TRBJ2-3, with TRBD2 identical over 8 bases. The CDR3 is made up of 14 amino acids. Germline V gene data show CDR1 as GTSNPN and CDR2 as SVGIG (reference sequence). J gave up 4 bases and V 2 bases, and 5 bases lay outside the gene matches. The CDR3: CAWSRLAGPDTQYF. As DNA, the CDR3 is TGTGCCTGGAGTAGGCTAGCGGGTCCAGATACGCAGTATTTT. Supplemented by reference TRBV30 and TRBJ2-3, the full variable domain reads SQTIHQWPATLVQPVGSPLSLECTVEGTSNPNLYWYRQAAGRGLQLLFYSVGIGQISSEVPQNLSASRPQDRQFILSSKKLLLSDSGFYLCAWSRLAGPDTQYFGPGTRLTVL.

This rearrangement joins TRBV5-1 to TRBJ2-7; 9 nucleotides agree with TRBD1. V gave up 7 bases and J gave up 4 bases; unmatched junction bases: 6. The CDR3 sequence is 13 residues long. CDR1 SGHRS and CDR2 YFSETQ come from the germline V gene. This chain's CDR3 is CASARDRVYEQYF. The CDR3 coding sequence is TGCGCCAGCGCGCGGGACAGGGTTTACGAGCAGTACTTC.

This clonotype was picked up one time. This chain connects TRBV12-3 or TRBV12-4 to TRBJ1-2; no clear D. CDR3 length: 15 residues. V lost 5 bases to trimming and J lost 0 bases, with 13 bases between them. The CDR3 DNA sequence: TGTGCCAGCAGTCCCCGGGCCGGAGCTAACTATGGCTACACCTTC. This sequence encodes CASSPRAGANYGYTF.

This chain connects TRBV4-1 to TRBJ1-5; D remains unclear. The V gene's germline CDR1 is MGHRA and CDR2 YSYEKL. V gave up 4 bases and J gave up 4 bases, with 11 bases separating them. CDR3 length: 14 residues. The CDR3 is CASSPRRINQPQHF. DNA for the CDR3: TGCGCCAGCAGCCCACGACGGATTAATCAGCCCCAGCATTTT.

The chain carries TRBV14 and TRBJ2-5; TRBD1 or TRBD2 may be the D gene (5 bases each). The CDR3 has 15 amino acids. Trimming cost V 4 bases and J 2 bases, with 14 bases left between them. Germline V gives CDR1 SGHDN, CDR2 FVKESK. The CDR3 protein is CASSPGAERQETQYF. For the CDR3, the DNA is TGTGCCAGCAGCCCCGGGGCGGAGCGGCAAGAGACCCAGTACTTC. Drawing the rest from reference TRBV14 and TRBJ2-5, the complete variable domain is EAGVTQFPSHSVIEKGQTVTLRCDPISGHDNLYWYRRVMGKEIKFLLHFVKESKQDESGMPNNRFLAERTGGTYSTLKVQPAELEDSGVYFCASSPGAERQETQYFGPGTRLLVL.

The V and J genes are TRBV11-2 and TRBJ2-5; possibly TRBD1 for D (5 bases). The CDR3 covers 12 residues. Per germline, CDR1 SGHAT and CDR2 FQNNGV. V lost 8 bases to trimming and J lost 9 bases, with 16 bases between them. The CDR3 sequence: CASGAGHMSQYF. Here the CDR3 DNA reads TGTGCCAGCGGGGCAGGCCACATGTCCCAGTACTTC.